These T cell receptor beta chains were read from a single sample in a study of Graves' ophthalmopathy and Graves' hyperthyroidism. TCRdb redid the calling of the multiplex PCR reads with MiXCR, one entry per CDR3 protein. There are about 40,000 distinct CDR3 sequences in the sample; 40% to 65% occur only once, and 18% lies in the top ten. The specimen sequenced was peripheral blood. These receptors were collected from an adult man with Graves' ophthalmopathy. CDR3s include the opening cysteine and the closing phenylalanine or tryptophan. The D gene is left open where the match is weak. Clone sizes are given selectively: once, few, many, or a class where the clone is expanded.

cdr3_aa: CASRQGVSYNEQFF
cdr3_nt: TGCGCCAGCAGGCAGGGGGTCTCCTACAATGAGCAGTTCTTC
clone_size: many
j_call: TRBJ2-1
v_call: TRBV5-1
d_call: TRBD1

cdr3_aa: CASSGAPGGNEAFF
cdr3_nt: TGTGCCAGCAGTGGAGCCCCAGGGGGCAATGAAGCTTTCTTT
clone_size: .
j_call: TRBJ1-1
v_call: TRBV2
d_call: TRBD1

cdr3_aa: CASSPPGGRVGNEQFF
cdr3_nt: TGTGCCAGCAGCCCCCCGGGGGGGCGGGTTGGCAATGAGCAGTTCTTC
clone_size: .
j_call: TRBJ2-1
v_call: TRBV7-3
d_call: TRBD2

cdr3_aa: CAWSVPGGNVRTF
cdr3_nt: TGTGCCTGGAGTGTACCGGGAGGCAACGTCCGGACTTTC
clone_size: .
j_call: TRBJ2-6
v_call: TRBV30
d_call: TRBD2

cdr3_aa: CASSLRSDRNEKLFF
cdr3_nt: TGCGCCAGCAGCTTGCGGTCAGACCGGAATGAAAAACTGTTTTTT
clone_size: many
j_call: TRBJ1-4
v_call: TRBV5-1
d_call: .

cdr3_aa: CSVKRRTGRTYEQYF
cdr3_nt: TGCAGCGTTAAACGTAGGACAGGGCGTACCTACGAGCAGTACTTC
clone_size: .
j_call: TRBJ2-7
v_call: TRBV29-1
d_call: TRBD1

cdr3_aa: CASSEDSTGGETQYF
cdr3_nt: TGTGCCAGCAGTGAGGATTCCACCGGCGGAGAGACCCAGTACTTC
clone_size: many
j_call: TRBJ2-5
v_call: TRBV2
d_call: .

cdr3_aa: CASGVEGRVREQYF
cdr3_nt: TGTGCGAGCGGCGTAGAGGGGAGAGTACGCGAGCAGTACTTC
clone_size: .
j_call: TRBJ2-7
v_call: TRBV9
d_call: .

cdr3_aa: CASSDSKRTNTGELFF
cdr3_nt: TGTGCCAGCAGTGACTCGAAAAGGACTAACACCGGGGAGCTGTTTTTT
clone_size: many
j_call: TRBJ2-2
v_call: TRBV6-4
d_call: .

cdr3_aa: CATKEGGDYEQYF
cdr3_nt: TGTGCCACCAAAGAGGGGGGGGACTACGAGCAGTACTTC
clone_size: medium-sized
j_call: TRBJ2-7
v_call: TRBV24-1
d_call: .

cdr3_aa: CASSLGLAGFYNEQFF
cdr3_nt: TGCGCCAGCAGCTTGGGACTAGCGGGATTCTACAATGAGCAGTTCTTC
clone_size: many
j_call: TRBJ2-1
v_call: TRBV5-1
d_call: TRBD2

cdr3_aa: CASSFAGQGALYEQYF
cdr3_nt: TGTGCCAGCAGCTTTGCAGGACAGGGGGCGCTCTACGAGCAGTACTTC
clone_size: .
j_call: TRBJ2-7
v_call: TRBV11-2
d_call: TRBD1

cdr3_aa: CASSESTGPSTDTQYF
cdr3_nt: TGCGCCAGCAGTGAGTCGACAGGGCCTAGCACAGATACGCAGTATTTT
clone_size: many
j_call: TRBJ2-3
v_call: TRBV10-1
d_call: TRBD1

cdr3_aa: CATSDGPFMDGYTF
cdr3_nt: TGTGCCACCAGTGACGGGCCCTTTATGGATGGCTACACCTTC
clone_size: medium-sized
j_call: TRBJ1-2
v_call: TRBV24-1
d_call: .

cdr3_aa: CSATSGRALNTQYF
cdr3_nt: TGCAGTGCCACAAGCGGGAGGGCCTTGAATACGCAGTATTTT
clone_size: many
j_call: TRBJ2-3
v_call: TRBV20-1
d_call: TRBD2

cdr3_aa: CASSALTLGLYNEQFF
cdr3_nt: TGTGCCAGTAGTGCCCTGACTCTTGGGCTTTACAATGAGCAGTTCTTC
clone_size: many
j_call: TRBJ2-1
v_call: TRBV19
d_call: .